This TCR beta chain came from a study of OX40 agonist ivuxolimab in advanced cancers. Study at large: The diagnoses of dose-escalation patients were hepatocellular carcinoma, melanoma, renal cell or head and neck cancer. Prior therapy, whether anti-PD-1, anti-PD-L1 or anti-CTLA-4, was allowed, and 40% had some.

Germline V gives CDR1 MNHEY, CDR2 SVGAGI. The CDR3 covers 15 residues. V shed 0 bases, J shed 9 bases, and the junction held 8 bases outside the gene matches. Researchers took blood at baseline, on cycle 4 day 1, and on cycle 7 day 1. Method: immunoSEQ multiplex PCR; TCRdb's copy keeps in-frame clones and lacks some. The sample lists approximately 60,000 clones, 88% occurring once. This clone was detected once. The receptor comes from an adult with an advanced solid tumor such as melanoma, head and neck, liver or kidney cancer. Sample: CD4+ or CD8+ T cells sorted from blood, taken in a trial of the OX40 agonist ivuxolimab. The chain carries TRBV6-5 and TRBJ2-1; TRBD1 agrees at 7 bases. CDR3 protein: CASSYSRDSSGEQFF. The CDR3 nucleotides read TGTGCCAGCAGTTACTCGAGGGACAGCTCCGGTGAGCAGTTCTTC.